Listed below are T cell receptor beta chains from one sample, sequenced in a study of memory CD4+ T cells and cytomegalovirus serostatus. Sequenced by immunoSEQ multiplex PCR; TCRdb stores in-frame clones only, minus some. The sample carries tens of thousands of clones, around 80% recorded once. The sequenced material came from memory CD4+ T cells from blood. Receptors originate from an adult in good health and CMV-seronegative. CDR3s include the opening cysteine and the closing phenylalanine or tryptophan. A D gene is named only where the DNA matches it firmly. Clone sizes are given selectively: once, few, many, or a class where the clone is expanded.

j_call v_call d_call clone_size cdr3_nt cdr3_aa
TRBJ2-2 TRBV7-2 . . TGTGCCAGCAGCCCAACAATATACAGGAACACCGGGGAGCTGTTTTTT CASSPTIYRNTGELFF
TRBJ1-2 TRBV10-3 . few TGTGCCATCAGGATCGGTCCTAACTATGGCTACACCTTC CAIRIGPNYGYTF
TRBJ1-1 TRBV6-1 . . TGTGCCAGCAGGCCCCGAGGAGGGGGAAACACTGAAGCTTTCTTT CASRPRGGGNTEAFF
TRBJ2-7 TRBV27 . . TGTGCCAGCAGTTTCGAGGGGTCCTACTCCTACGAGCAGTACTTC CASSFEGSYSYEQYF
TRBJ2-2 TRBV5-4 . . TGTGCCAGCAGCTTGGCCGATTCAGTTGTGACCGGGGAGCTGTTTTTT CASSLADSVVTGELFF
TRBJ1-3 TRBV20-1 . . TGCAGTGCTAGAGTGGGAAACACCATATATTTT CSARVGNTIYF
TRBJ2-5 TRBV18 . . TGTGCCAGCTCACCAAGACGACAGGACCAAGAGACCCAGTACTTC CASSPRRQDQETQYF
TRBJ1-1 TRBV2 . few TGTGCCAGACAGGGTGAAGGTTTACGGAACACTGAAGCTTTCTTT CARQGEGLRNTEAFF
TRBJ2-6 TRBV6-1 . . TGTGCCAGCACCAAAGGATCCTCTGGGGCCAACGTCCTGACTTTC CASTKGSSGANVLTF
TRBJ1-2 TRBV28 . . TGTGCCAGCAGTTTATGGTCAGGTTCAGGCGGCTACACCTTC CASSLWSGSGGYTF
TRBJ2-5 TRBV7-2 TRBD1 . TGTGCCAGCAGCCCCGGACAGGGGATCAAGAAGACCCAGTACTTC CASSPGQGIKKTQYF
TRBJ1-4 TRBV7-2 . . TGTGCCGGCAGCTTAGGGACGGGCCCTAATGAAAAACTGTTTTTT CAGSLGTGPNEKLFF
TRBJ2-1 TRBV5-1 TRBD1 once TGCGCCAGCAGCTTGGGGACAGGGTCCTACAATGAGCAGTTCTTC CASSLGTGSYNEQFF
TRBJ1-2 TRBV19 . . TGTGCCAGTACCGGGACCGTCTATGGCTACACCTTC CASTGTVYGYTF
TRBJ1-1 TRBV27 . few TGTGCCAGCAGCCAGCAGTTTCGGACTGAAGCTTTCTTT CASSQQFRTEAFF
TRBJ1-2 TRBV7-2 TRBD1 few TGTGCCAGCAGCGAACAACCCCGGACAGGGAATGGCTACACCTTC CASSEQPRTGNGYTF
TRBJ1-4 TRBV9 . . TGTGCCAGCAGCCCGGGCAGGGGAAATGAAAAACTGTTTTTT CASSPGRGNEKLFF
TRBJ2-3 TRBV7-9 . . TGTGCCAGCAGCTTAGAGGCCAGTTACACAGATACGCAGTATTTT CASSLEASYTDTQYF
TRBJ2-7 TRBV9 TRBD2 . TGTGCCAGCAGCGCCGGGGGGGTCTCCTACGAGCAGTACTTC CASSAGGVSYEQYF
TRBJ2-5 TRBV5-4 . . TGTGCCAGCAGCTACTCACAAGAGACCCAGTACTTC CASSYSQETQYF
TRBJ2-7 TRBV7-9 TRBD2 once TGTGCCAGCAACGGACTAGCGGGAGCTCGTGAGCAGTACTTC CASNGLAGAREQYF
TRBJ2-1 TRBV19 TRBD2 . TGTGCCAGTAGTAAGGGACTAGCGGGGGGGGATGGCAATGAGCAGTTCTTC CASSKGLAGGDGNEQFF
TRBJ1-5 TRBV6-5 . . TGTGCCAGCAGTTACAGCGCTAGCAATCAGCCCCAGCATTTT CASSYSASNQPQHF
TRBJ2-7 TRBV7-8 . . TGTGCCAGCACGGGGACGTGGGGGGGCTGGGACGAGCAGTACTTC CASTGTWGGWDEQYF
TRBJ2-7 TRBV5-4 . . TGTGCCAGCAGGGGCGGGGACCCTACATACGAGCAGTACTTC CASRGGDPTYEQYF
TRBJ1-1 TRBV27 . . TGTGCCAGCACCTCCGGAGTGGGGGTACGTTCTGAAGCTTTCTTT CASTSGVGVRSEAFF
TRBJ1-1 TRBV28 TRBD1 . TGTGCCAGCAGGTGGACAGGGGGGGGCACTGAAGCTTTCTTT CASRWTGGGTEAFF
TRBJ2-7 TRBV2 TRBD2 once TGTGCCAGCGGGGAGACTAGCTTCACAACCTACGAGCAGTACTTC CASGETSFTTYEQYF
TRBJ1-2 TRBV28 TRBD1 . TGTGCCAGTACTACTTCGGGGGACAGGGGTGCCCTGGGGGGCTACACCTTC CASTTSGDRGALGGYTF
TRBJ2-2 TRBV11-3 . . TGTGCCAGCAGCCCAAAGAACACCGGGGAGCTGTTTTTT CASSPKNTGELFF
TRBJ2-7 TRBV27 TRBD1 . TGTGCCAGCAGTTTGCTCCCCCGACAGGGAAGCGAGCAGTACTTC CASSLLPRQGSEQYF
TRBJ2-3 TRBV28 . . TGTGCCAGCAGTGGGGGTTATGAGGGCTTCGGCACAGATACGCAGTATTTT CASSGGYEGFGTDTQYF
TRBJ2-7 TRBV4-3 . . TGCGCCAGCAGCCAAGAAATGGGAACCTACGAGCAGTACTTC CASSQEMGTYEQYF
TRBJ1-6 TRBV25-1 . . TGTGTTACCTACAGGGCTAATTCACCCCTCCACTTT CVTYRANSPLHF
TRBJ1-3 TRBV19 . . TGTGCCACCGGACAGAACTCTGGAAACACCATATATTTT CATGQNSGNTIYF
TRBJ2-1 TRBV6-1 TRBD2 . TGTGCCAGCAGTGGAGGTCGAACTAGCGGGACCTCCTACAATGAGCAGTTCTTC CASSGGRTSGTSYNEQFF
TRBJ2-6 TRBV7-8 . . TGTGCCAGCAGCCCGGGACCCCACGGGTCATCTGGGGCCAACGTCCTGACTTTC CASSPGPHGSSGANVLTF
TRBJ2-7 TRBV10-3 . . TGTGCCATCAGTGAGGGAATCGAAAGCTCCTACGAGCAGTACTTC CAISEGIESSYEQYF
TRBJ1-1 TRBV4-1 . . TGCGCCAGCAGCCAAGGGGGATTCAAGAACACTGAAGCTTTCTTT CASSQGGFKNTEAFF
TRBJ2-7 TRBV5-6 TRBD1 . TGTGCCAGCAGCTTGGTGTTTTCTGGGACAGGGGGTGTTTCGGGAGAGCAGTACTTC CASSLVFSGTGGVSGEQYF
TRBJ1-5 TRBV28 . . TGTGCCAGCAGTTACGGTCTGAGCAATCAGCCCCAGCATTTT CASSYGLSNQPQHF
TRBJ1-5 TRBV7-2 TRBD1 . TGTGCCAGCAGCCTGACAGGGGCGGGTCAGCCCCAGCATTTT CASSLTGAGQPQHF
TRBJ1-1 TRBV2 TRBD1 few TGTGCCAGCAGAGGACAGGGGGCCATGAACACTGAAGCTTTCTTT CASRGQGAMNTEAFF
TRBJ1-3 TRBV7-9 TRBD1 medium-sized TGTGCCAGCAGCATCGGGACAGGGGCCGTCGGGTATTTT CASSIGTGAVGYF
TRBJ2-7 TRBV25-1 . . TGTGCCAGCAGTGAATTGGGGGGCAGTCTCGAGCAGTACTTC CASSELGGSLEQYF
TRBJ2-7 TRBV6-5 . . TGTGCCAGCAGCCTCAACAGGGCCCCCTACGAGCAGTACTTC CASSLNRAPYEQYF
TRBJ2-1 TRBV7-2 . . TGTGCCAGCAGCCCGCGGAGACTTATAACCCCCTCCTACAATGAGCAGTTCTTC CASSPRRLITPSYNEQFF
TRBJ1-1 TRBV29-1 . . TGCAGCGTCCGACGGGTGGCTTTTGATGAAGCTTTCTTT CSVRRVAFDEAFF